Presented here are 7 T cell receptor beta chains from one specimen sequenced in a study of shared clonotypes between healthy human individuals. TCRdb's copy holds only in-frame clones and misses some; the assay was immunoSEQ multiplex PCR. The data show around 2.3 million clones, approximately 96% seen once. The sequenced sample consisted of naive CD4+ T cells sorted from blood. As to subset: CD45RA+ positively selected. The receptors originated from a man aged 18 to 30 in good health.

The rearrangement uses TRBV4-1 and TRBJ2-5, with 8 bases matching TRBD1. V was pared by 0 bases and J by 1 base, with 4 bases of the junction left unmatched. The CDR3 contains 16 residues. Looked up from germline, CDR1 is MGHRA and CDR2 is YSYEKL. CDR3 loop: CASSQDHGQGQETQYF. The CDR3 DNA sequence: TGCGCCAGCAGCCAAGACCATGGACAGGGCCAAGAGACCCAGTACTTC.

This sequence joins TRBV4-1 and TRBJ2-2, with D perhaps matching TRBD2 (7 bases). The CDR3 spans 14 residues. Germline loops: CDR1 MGHRA, CDR2 YSYEKL. Trimming left V 9 bases short and J 6 bases short, with 17 bases between. The DNA for the CDR3 is TGCGCCAGTTCCATTGGGGGGGCCCCCGGGGAGCTGTTTTTT. As protein: CASSIGGAPGELFF.

This chain connects TRBV19 to TRBJ1-3; D perhaps matches TRBD1 (6 bases). The CDR3 has 13 residues. Trimming took off 8 bases at V and 2 bases at J, with 10 bases between the two ends. CDR1 is LNHDA, CDR2 SQIVND, per germline (reference sequence). CDR3 amino acids: CASGQSTGNTIYF. CDR3 sequence (DNA): TGTGCCAGTGGACAGTCAACTGGAAACACCATATATTTT.

The chain is built from TRBV15 and TRBJ2-3, with a tentative D call TRBD1 (6 bases). The CDR3 contains 15 residues. CDR1 and CDR2 (germline): LNHNV, YYDKDF (reference sequence). Trimming pared 0 bases from V and 6 bases from J, leaving 13 bases between. In DNA form, the CDR3 reads TGTGCCACCAGCAGAGAAGGACAGTGGTGGGATACGCAGTATTTT. This codes for CATSREGQWWDTQYF.

This chain uses TRBV11-2 with TRBJ2-3, with TRBD1 identical over 10 bases. With 1 base clipped from V and 7 bases from J, the junction kept 2 bases outside the gene matches. The germline gives CDR1 SGHAT, CDR2 FQNNGV. The CDR3 spans 14 residues. CDR3 loop: CASSLGTGGNTQYF. CDR3 in DNA: TGTGCCAGCAGCTTAGGGACAGGGGGGAATACGCAGTATTTT.

This clone was detected once. J is TRBJ2-3 and V is TRBV6-1; tentatively, D is TRBD2 (6 bases). Germline V lookup: CDR1 MNHNS, CDR2 SASEGT. V gave up 11 bases and J gave up 5 bases, with 20 bases separating them. The CDR3 totals 14 residues. The CDR3 coding sequence is TGTGCCGGCCATCGCGGGAATGTGGGAGATACGCAGTATTTT. This encodes CAGHRGNVGDTQYF.

This clone appeared a single time. This rearrangement joins TRBV28 to TRBJ2-4; the match to TRBD1 covers 8 bases. Trimming removed 6 bases from V and 8 bases from J; junction bases left unmatched: 6. CDR1 MDHEN and CDR2 SYDVKM come from the germline V gene. This CDR3 is built from 13 residues. The CDR3 is CASSLTGGHIQYF. In DNA form, the CDR3 reads TGTGCCAGCAGCCTCACAGGGGGACACATTCAGTACTTC.